Following are 29 T cell receptor beta chains from one sample sequenced in a study of blood T cell repertoires in COVID-19 (TCRdb year 2020). Libraries were prepared through the immunoSEQ multiplex PCR assay. This is the immuneACCESS table as TCRdb keeps it, with only in-frame sequences that have V and J called. A part of the clones is gone; compared with another copy, unresolved V genes explain less than half, and the rest is unexplained. The sample table lists approximately 250,000 clones, around 89% of them with a count of one. The ten largest make up around 4% of the sample. The sample was PBMCs or T cells enriched from blood (not recorded which). Source of these receptors: a woman aged 25 to 39 who had recovered from COVID-19.

The gene calls are TRBV11-1 and TRBJ2-7; 10 bases match TRBD1. After removal of 4 bases from V and 3 bases from J, the junction contained 6 bases not matched to a gene. The CDR3 runs 15 residues. The V gene's germline CDR1 is SGHAT and CDR2 FQDESV (reference sequence). CDR3 nucleotides: TGTGCCAGCAGCTCCCCGGGACAGGGGCGCTACGAGCAGTACTTC. As protein: CASSSPGQGRYEQYF.

This rearrangement joins TRBV6-4 to TRBJ1-1, with 9 bases lining up with TRBD1. V gave up 7 bases and J gave up 4 bases; unmatched junction bases: 7. CDR1 MRHNA and CDR2 SNTAGT come from the germline V gene. The CDR3 contains 14 residues. CDR3 nucleotide sequence: TGTGCCAGCACAAGGACAGGGGCGGCCACTGAAGCTTTCTTT. This codes for CASTRTGAATEAFF.

The chain couples TRBV11-1 to TRBJ2-2; TRBD2 is a possible D gene (5 bases). Trimming took 1 base from V and 7 from J, leaving 7 bases between them. The CDR3 runs 13 residues. Germline loops: CDR1 SGHAT, CDR2 FQDESV (reference sequence). The CDR3 nucleotides are TGTGCCAGCAGCTTAGGGGAGCGCGGGGAGCTGTTTTTT. Translation gives CASSLGERGELFF.

The genes are TRBV4-1 and TRBJ2-6; no definite D call. Germline V gives CDR1 MGHRA, CDR2 YSYEKL. The CDR3 is 16 residues long. The ends were cut back, 0 bases at V and 2 bases at J, with 8 bases in the middle. The CDR3 here is CASSQEPRTGANVLTF. The CDR3 nucleotides read TGCGCCAGCAGCCAAGAACCCAGAACTGGGGCCAACGTCCTGACTTTC.

This chain links TRBV18 with TRBJ1-1; 7 bases match TRBD1. Germline CDR1 KGHSH, CDR2 LQKENI. Unmatched junction bases numbered 3, after V lost 3 bases and J lost 2 bases. The CDR3 loop spans 14 amino acids. The CDR3 is CASSPSGGNTEAFF. In DNA form, the CDR3 reads TGTGCCAGCTCACCTTCAGGGGGAAACACTGAAGCTTTCTTT.

The table lists this clone with a count of one. The chain uses TRBV6-5 and TRBJ1-6, with a tentative D call TRBD1 (6 bases). The CDR3 spans 15 residues. V lost 5 bases to trimming and J lost 5 bases, with 13 bases between them. CDR1 and CDR2 (germline): MNHEY, SVGAGI. The CDR3 region has the DNA TGTGCCAGCAGTAAACAGGGCGTCGATAATTCACCCCTCCACTTT. It translates to CASSKQGVDNSPLHF.

Comment on this clone: The sample holds other DNA sequences that translate to the same CDR3. V is TRBV18 and J is TRBJ2-3; 9 bases align to TRBD1. V lost 2 bases and J lost 3; bases outside the gene matches: 3. Germline V gene lookup returns CDR1 KGHSH and CDR2 LQKENI. There are 15 residues in the CDR3. DNA of the CDR3: TGTGCCAGCTCACCAACACAGGGGGCAACAGATACGCAGTATTTT. Translated: CASSPTQGATDTQYF. The variable domain in full, completed from reference TRBV18 and TRBJ2-3, reads NAGVMQNPRHLVRRRGQEARLRCSPMKGHSHVYWYRQLPEEGLKFMVYLQKENIIDESGMPKERFSAEFPKEGPSILRIQQVVRGDSAAYFCASSPTQGATDTQYFGPGTRLTVL.

This clone was observed once. The V and J genes are TRBV6-5 and TRBJ2-1, with D perhaps TRBD1 (5 bases). Germline CDR1 reads MNHEY; CDR2 reads SVGAGI. The CDR3 contains 15 residues. Between the trimmed V and J ends, which lost 8 bases and 4 bases, there was a span of 18 bases. DNA of the CDR3: TGTGCCAGCGGGCGTGAAAGGGGTGGGTACAATGAGCAGTTCTTC. Translated: CASGRERGGYNEQFF.

A single count supports this clone. The rearrangement joins TRBV4-3 to TRBJ1-5; D gene uncertain. Trimming removed 2 bases at V and 1 base at J, with 9 bases between. The CDR3 is made up of 15 amino acids. The V gene's germline CDR1 is LGHNA and CDR2 YSLEER. The DNA for the CDR3 is TGCGCCAGCAGCCAACACGACGGGAGCAATCAGCCCCAGCATTTT. This codes for CASSQHDGSNQPQHF.

This clone was seen more than once but under ten times. The CDR3 loop reads CATSREVAGAYGYTF. CDR3 DNA: TGTGCCACCAGCAGAGAGGTCGCGGGGGCTTACGGCTACACCTTC. The chain couples TRBV15 to TRBJ1-2; D is possibly TRBD1 (6 bases). Trimming took 0 bases from V and 8 from J, leaving 16 bases between them. CDR1 is LNHNV and CDR2 is YYDKDF in the germline V gene (reference sequence). The CDR3 extends over 15 amino acids.

The chain uses TRBV28 and TRBJ2-1; D possibly corresponds to TRBD2 (6 bases). The CDR3 has 12 amino acids. Germline V gene lookup returns CDR1 MDHEN and CDR2 SYDVKM. V gave up 6 bases and J gave up 8 bases, with 11 bases separating them. As DNA, the CDR3 is TGTGCCAGCAGGGGGGGACCTGATGAGCAGTTCTTC. Translated, it gives CASRGGPDEQFF.

There are many counts of this clone. V and J are TRBV5-1 and TRBJ2-2, with TRBD1 matching over 9 bases. Trimming removed 4 bases from V and 3 bases from J; junction bases left unmatched: 4. The CDR3 totals 15 residues. The germline V gene encodes CDR1 SGHRS and CDR2 YFSETQ. The CDR3 nucleotides are TGCGCCAGCAGCCCAGGACAGGGGTACACCGGGGAGCTGTTTTTT. Translated, it gives CASSPGQGYTGELFF. The complete variable domain, with remaining parts taken from reference TRBV5-1 and TRBJ2-2, reads KAGVTQTPRYLIKTRGQQVTLSCSPISGHRSVSWYQQTPGQGLQFLFEYFSETQRNKGNFPGRFSGRQFSNSRSEMNVSTLELGDSALYLCASSPGQGYTGELFFGEGSRLTVL.

The chain employs TRBV27 and TRBJ1-2, with D unresolved. Germline-derived CDR1 and CDR2 are MNHEY and SMNVEV (reference sequence). Trimming shortened V by 4 bases and J by 7 bases, and 10 bases separated the two germline ends. There are 12 residues in the CDR3. As DNA, the CDR3 is TGTGCCAGCAGTTCTTTACTAGGTGGCTACACCTTC. Protein: CASSSLLGGYTF.

The chain couples TRBV15 to TRBJ1-2; D unresolved. The CDR3 is 14 amino acids. The V gene's germline CDR1 is LNHNV and CDR2 YYDKDF (reference sequence). V lost 4 bases to trimming and J lost 5 bases, with 14 bases between them. DNA for the CDR3: TGTGCCACCAGCACCGCTCGGGGTATATATGGCTACACCTTC. It yields the protein CATSTARGIYGYTF.

This CDR3 is CASRLVGLAGGNEQFF. The DNA of the CDR3 is TGTGCCAGCAGACTGGTGGGGCTAGCGGGAGGCAATGAGCAGTTCTTC. This sequence joins TRBV28 and TRBJ2-1; 11 bases agree with TRBD2. CDR3 length: 16 amino acids. V shed 6 bases, J shed 6 bases, and the junction held 10 bases outside the gene matches. CDR1 and CDR2 (germline): MDHEN, SYDVKM.

This clone has a count of ten or more. The chain links TRBV28 to TRBJ1-5; no reliable D call. The V end lost 4 bases, the J end lost 5 bases, and 18 bases lay between the germline ends. CDR3 size: 16 residues. Per the germline V gene, CDR1 is MDHEN and CDR2 is SYDVKM. CDR3: CASSWLEMEKYQPQHF. The CDR3 coding sequence is TGTGCCAGCAGTTGGCTTGAAATGGAGAAATATCAGCCCCAGCATTTT.

The chain combines TRBV27 with TRBJ1-2, with a possible D match to TRBD1 (6 bases). Germline V lookup: CDR1 MNHEY, CDR2 SMNVEV (reference sequence). Trimming left V 2 bases short and J 8 bases short, with 18 bases between. CDR3 length: 15 residues. CDR3 nucleotides: TGTGCCAGCAGTTTAACTGTGCGGACAGCGGACGGCTACACCTTC. Amino acids: CASSLTVRTADGYTF.

The chain combines TRBV7-8 with TRBJ2-1; 7 bases fit TRBD1. V lost 5 bases and J lost 9; bases outside the gene matches: 7. Germline V CDR1 and CDR2: SGHVS, FQNEAQ. This CDR3 comprises 13 residues. The CDR3 sequence is CASSPDRVPEQFF. For the CDR3, the DNA is TGTGCCAGCAGCCCCGACAGGGTCCCTGAGCAGTTCTTC.

This chain joins TRBV19 and TRBJ1-3; perhaps TRBD1 as D (6 bases). Trimming left V 4 bases short and J 0 bases short, with 10 bases between. Germline CDR1 LNHDA, CDR2 SQIVND (reference sequence). This CDR3 contains 15 residues. This CDR3 reads CASSTTGSSGNTIYF. CDR3 DNA sequence: TGTGCCAGTAGTACAACAGGGAGCTCTGGAAACACCATATATTTT.

V gene TRBV16 combines with J gene TRBJ1-2, with 7 positions matching TRBD1. CDR1 KGHSY and CDR2 FQNENV come from the germline V gene. This CDR3 region has 16 residues. Trimming removed 3 bases from V and 4 bases from J; junction bases left unmatched: 11. The CDR3 loop is CASSHQTGRPSYGYTF. CDR3 DNA: TGTGCCAGCAGCCACCAGACAGGGCGACCCTCCTATGGCTACACCTTC.

The chain has TRBV4-3 and TRBJ1-4; tentatively, D is TRBD1 (5 bases). V lost 0 bases to trimming and J lost 3 bases, with 11 bases between them. The CDR3 is 16 residues long. Per the germline V gene, CDR1 is LGHNA and CDR2 is YSLEER. The CDR3 is CASSQDKGTPNEKLFF. CDR3 nucleotides: TGCGCCAGCAGCCAAGATAAGGGGACTCCTAATGAAAAACTGTTTTTT.

In this sample, this clone turned up once. This sequence joins TRBV5-4 and TRBJ1-1; no firm D call. There are 14 residues in the CDR3. Germline V lookup: CDR1 SGHNT, CDR2 YYREEE (reference sequence). V shed 10 bases and J shed 5 bases, with 21 bases lying between them. The chain's CDR3 is CAAGSRGYATEAFF. CDR3 bases: TGTGCCGCCGGTTCACGGGGATACGCGACTGAAGCTTTCTTT. Based on the CDR3 plus reference TRBV5-4 and TRBJ1-1, the full variable domain is ETGVTQSPTHLIKTRGQQVTLRCSSQSGHNTVSWYQQALGQGPQFIFQYYREEENGRGNFPPRFSGLQFPNYSSELNVNALELDDSALYLCAAGSRGYATEAFFGQGTRLTVV.

This chain links TRBV7-2 with TRBJ1-4; D gene unclear. From germline, CDR1 is SGHTA and CDR2 FQGNSA. V lost 0 bases, J lost 7 bases, and 12 bases lay in between. The CDR3 length is 15 residues. CDR3 bases: TGTGCCAGCAGCTTAGCCCCTCGGCGGGGTGAAAAACTGTTTTTT. This codes for CASSLAPRRGEKLFF.

The chain joins TRBV7-6 to TRBJ1-3, with 8 bases fitting TRBD1. J lost 2 bases, V lost 5 bases, and 2 bases had no gene match. The CDR3 is 14 residues long. CDR1 is SGHVS and CDR2 is FNYEAQ in the germline V gene. This chain's CDR3 is CASSQQGAGNTIYF. The DNA of the CDR3 is TGTGCCAGCAGCCAACAGGGGGCTGGAAACACCATATATTTT.

The rearrangement joins TRBV28 to TRBJ2-7; TRBD2 matches at 12 bases. The CDR3 sequence is 14 residues long. Germline-derived CDR1 and CDR2 are MDHEN and SYDVKM. V was clipped by 10 bases and J by 7 bases; unmatched bases: 11. In DNA form, the CDR3 reads TGTGCCACCCGACTAGCGGGAGTGGGGCGGGAGCAGTACTTC. It is translated as CATRLAGVGREQYF.

The J gene is TRBJ2-7, the V gene TRBV18; TRBD1 matches at 8 bases. Germline assignment: CDR1 KGHSH and CDR2 LQKENI. V lost 2 bases and J lost 6; bases outside the gene matches: 12. The CDR3 length is 16 residues. The CDR3 protein is CASSPFLEQGVSEQYF. In DNA, the CDR3 is TGTGCCAGCTCACCATTCCTTGAACAGGGGGTAAGCGAGCAGTACTTC.

The CDR3: CASSRGLAGTQETQYF. CDR3 nucleotide sequence: TGTGCCAGCAGCCGGGGACTAGCGGGCACCCAAGAGACCCAGTACTTC. V is TRBV28 and J is TRBJ2-5; 12 bases are shared with TRBD2. The CDR3 spans 16 residues. The trim removed 6 bases at V and 1 base at J, leaving 6 bases unmatched. Germline CDR1 MDHEN, CDR2 SYDVKM.

This clone has only one observation. The same CDR3 also results from other DNA sequences found in this sample. The chain couples TRBV5-1 to TRBJ1-5; no reliable D call. The length of the CDR3 is 13 residues. Trimming stripped 0 bases from V and 3 bases from J, with 4 bases between. Per the germline V gene, CDR1 is SGHRS and CDR2 is YFSETQ. The CDR3 DNA reads TGCGCCAGCAGCTTGGAACACAATCAGCCCCAGCATTTT. It translates to CASSLEHNQPQHF.

This clone was recorded once. The gene calls are TRBV28 and TRBJ1-5; D not certain. Per germline, CDR1 MDHEN and CDR2 SYDVKM. V shed 6 bases and J shed 2 bases, with 11 bases lying between them. The CDR3 contains 14 residues. CDR3 sequence reads: CASRPRVGNQPQHF. DNA for the CDR3: TGTGCCAGCAGACCCCGGGTCGGCAATCAGCCCCAGCATTTT.